These 24 T cell receptor beta chains originate from one sample sequenced in a study of blood T cell repertoires in COVID-19. Data came from immunoSEQ multiplex PCR; TCRdb stores just in-frame clones and leaves some out. Among about 340,000 clones, over 80% were seen once, and the ten largest hold roughly 6.3%. Sequenced input: peripheral blood. These receptors all stem from a woman aged 45-65 years with COVID-19, enrolled during active disease.

V is TRBV13 and J is TRBJ2-7; D is undetermined. The CDR3 runs 13 residues. V was cut by 0 bases and J by 0 bases, with 3 bases left in between. Germline V gene sequence: CDR1 PRHDT, CDR2 FYEKMQ (reference sequence). CDR3 amino acids: CASSLGNSYEQYF. CDR3 nucleotides: TGTGCCAGCAGCTTAGGCAACTCCTACGAGCAGTACTTC.

The chain has TRBV27 and TRBJ2-1, with D tentatively TRBD2 (5 bases). The ends were cut back, 6 bases at V and 2 bases at J, with 20 bases in the middle. The CDR3 sequence is 17 residues long. The germline CDR1 and CDR2 sequences are MNHEY and SMNVEV (reference sequence). In DNA form, the CDR3 reads TGTGCCAGCAGAAAAACTCCCGGGTCTAGCCCCTACAATGAGCAGTTCTTC. The encoded protein is CASRKTPGSSPYNEQFF.

This sequence joins TRBV12-5 and TRBJ2-2, with D possibly TRBD1 on 6 matching bases. The CDR3 totals 15 residues. V was clipped by 5 bases and J by 2 bases, with 12 bases between them. CDR1 LGHNT and CDR2 FRNRAP come from the germline V gene. This chain's CDR3 is CASGPDSINTGELFF. CDR3 nucleotides: TGTGCTAGTGGTCCGGACAGCATTAACACCGGGGAGCTGTTTTTT.

The V and J genes are TRBV3-1 (or the pseudogene TRBV3-2) and TRBJ2-1; 11 positions match TRBD2. The CDR3 runs 14 residues. Germline V lookup: CDR1 LGHDT, CDR2 YNNKEL (reference sequence). Trimming at V came to 4 bases and at J to 6 bases, leaving 2 bases not matched to a gene. This CDR3 is CASSRLAGSNEQFF. DNA for the CDR3: TGTGCCAGCAGCCGACTAGCGGGAAGCAATGAGCAGTTCTTC.

The V call is TRBV19, the J call TRBJ2-3, with 12 bases that match TRBD2. The CDR3 runs to 18 residues. Germline lookup yields CDR1 LNHDA and CDR2 SQIVND (reference sequence). V lost 4 bases, J lost 3 bases, and 11 bases stayed unmatched. In DNA form, the CDR3 reads TGTGCCAGTAGTAAATCCTGGACTAGCGGGATGGGTACAGATACGCAGTATTTT. Translating it yields CASSKSWTSGMGTDTQYF. The entire variable domain, with the rest obtained from reference TRBV19 and TRBJ2-3, is as follows: DGGITQSPKYLFRKEGQNVTLSCEQNLNHDAMYWYRQDPGQGLRLIYYSQIVNDFQKGDIAEGYSVSREKKESFPLTVTSAQKNPTAFYLCASSKSWTSGMGTDTQYFGPGTRLTVL.

The chain recombines TRBV24-1 with TRBJ1-1; 7 nucleotides match TRBD1. With 7 bases clipped from V and 5 bases from J, the junction kept 15 bases outside the gene matches. CDR1 is KGHDR, CDR2 SFDVKD, per germline. This CDR3 has 16 amino acids. The CDR3: CATSPGTARPGTEAFF. The CDR3 DNA reads as TGTGCCACCAGCCCAGGGACAGCTCGGCCTGGGACTGAAGCTTTCTTT.

The rearrangement joins TRBV5-1 to TRBJ2-7; no clear D. Germline V gene data show CDR1 as SGHRS and CDR2 as YFSETQ. The CDR3 has 14 residues. Trimming pared 6 bases from V and 0 bases from J, leaving 13 bases between. CDR3 loop: CASTRIPGSYEQYF. CDR3 DNA: TGCGCCAGCACCAGGATCCCCGGCTCCTACGAGCAGTACTTC.

The V call is TRBV20-1, the J call TRBJ2-4; the D is unclear. Germline lookup yields CDR1 DFQATT and CDR2 SNEGSKA (reference sequence). The CDR3 covers 11 residues. CDR3: CSFLTENIQYF. CDR3 bases: TGCAGCTTCCTGACTGAAAACATTCAGTACTTC.

V is TRBV6-5 and J is TRBJ2-7; TRBD1 aligns across 7 bases. Losses at the gene ends were 7 bases for V and 0 bases for J; bases not matched to a gene: 6. The CDR3 spans 14 residues. Germline-derived CDR1 and CDR2 are MNHEY and SVGAGI. The CDR3 loop is CASKRGQHSYEQYF. The CDR3 DNA reads as TGTGCCAGCAAACGGGGACAGCACTCCTACGAGCAGTACTTC.

The chain carries TRBV19 and TRBJ2-5; TRBD2 matches 8 bases. Germline V gene data show CDR1 as LNHDA and CDR2 as SQIVND (reference sequence). The CDR3 is 15 residues long. The V gene end was trimmed by 7 bases and the J gene end by 1 base; junction bases not matched to a gene: 8. In nucleotides, the CDR3 is TGTGCCAGTAAAGCCGGGACTAGACGCCAAGAGACCCAGTACTTC. This translates into CASKAGTRRQETQYF.

V gene TRBV4-2 combines with J gene TRBJ2-3; TRBD2 aligns across 10 bases. This CDR3 has 20 residues. Unmatched junction bases numbered 14, after V lost 0 bases and J lost 2 bases. CDR1 LGHNA and CDR2 YNFKEQ come from the germline V gene. CDR3 sequence (DNA): TGTGCCAGCAGCCAAGATAGTTGGACTAGCGGCCGTCTCGACACAGATACGCAGTATTTT. Its protein is CASSQDSWTSGRLDTDTQYF.

This chain uses TRBV2 with TRBJ1-2, with D perhaps matching TRBD1 (6 bases). CDR1 and CDR2 (germline): SNHLY, FYNNEI. This CDR3 has 14 residues. Trimming took off 3 bases at V and 8 bases at J, with 16 bases between the two ends. The CDR3 nucleotides are TGTGCCAGCAGTGATAATAAAGGGACAAGGGGCTACACCTTC. This codes for CASSDNKGTRGYTF.

The V and J genes are TRBV12-3 or TRBV12-4 and TRBJ2-4; 10 nucleotides match TRBD1. With V trimmed by 6 bases and J by 9 bases, 5 bases remained unmatched. The CDR3 runs to 13 residues. The CDR3 DNA sequence: TGTGCCAGCAGCTTGACAGGGGGCGGCATTCAGTACTTC. Protein: CASSLTGGGIQYF.

This sequence joins TRBV4-3 and TRBJ2-1; TRBD2 matches at 9 bases. Losses at the gene ends were 4 bases for V and 10 bases for J; bases not matched to a gene: 14. The CDR3 consists of 16 residues. Germline V CDR1 and CDR2: LGHNA, YSLEER. CDR3 coding DNA: TGCGCCAGCAGCCGCAACTTAGCGGGAGCGGGGGGAGAGCAGTTCTTC. This gives the protein CASSRNLAGAGGEQFF.

This chain joins TRBV5-1 and TRBJ2-1; perhaps TRBD1 as D (6 bases). The CDR3 contains 14 residues. Germline assignment: CDR1 SGHRS and CDR2 YFSETQ. V was trimmed by 5 bases and J by 4 bases, leaving 13 bases between them. CDR3 nucleotide sequence: TGCGCCAGCAGTGGTAAAGGGGGATACAATGAGCAGTTCTTC. It specifies CASSGKGGYNEQFF.

The CDR3 here is CASSLSRLAGNYEQYF. The CDR3, as DNA: TGTGCCAGCAGTTTATCAAGACTAGCGGGAAACTACGAGCAGTACTTC. This sequence joins TRBV27 and TRBJ2-7, with TRBD2 identical over 11 bases. CDR1 is MNHEY and CDR2 is SMNVEV in the germline V gene (reference sequence). This CDR3 has 16 amino acids. Trimming took 0 bases from V and 3 from J; bases not matched to a gene: 4.

V gene TRBV12-3 or TRBV12-4 combines with J gene TRBJ1-1; tentatively, D is TRBD1 (6 bases). With 6 bases removed from V and 1 base from J, the gap between germline ends came to 9 bases. The CDR3 length is 13 residues. This CDR3 reads CASRWTANTEAFF. In DNA, the CDR3 is TGTGCCAGCAGATGGACAGCGAACACTGAAGCTTTCTTT.

CDR3 loop: CASSQEGLAAPLGEQFF. Written as DNA, the CDR3 is TGTGCCAGCAGCCAAGAGGGACTAGCGGCACCCCTCGGGGAGCAGTTCTTC. The chain employs TRBV14 and TRBJ2-1; 11 bases line up with TRBD2. The CDR3 spans 17 residues. Germline trimming cut 0 bases from V and 10 bases from J; bases unmatched to any gene: 11. The germline CDR1 and CDR2 sequences are SGHDN and FVKESK.

This clone was counted a few times. The chain links TRBV7-2 to TRBJ1-5, with D tentatively TRBD1 (5 bases). In germline, CDR1 is SGHTA, CDR2 FQGNSA. The V end lost 2 bases, the J end lost 6 bases, and 20 bases lay between the germline ends. CDR3 length: 17 amino acids. CDR3 residues: CASSLSPGAGRSQPQHF. CDR3 bases: TGTGCCAGCAGCTTAAGCCCCGGGGCTGGGAGGAGTCAGCCCCAGCATTTT.

The chain employs TRBV9 and TRBJ2-7; TRBD2 might be the D (6 bases). CDR3 length equals 15 residues. The germline V gene has CDR1 SGDLS and CDR2 YYNGEE. Trimming took 3 bases from V and 4 from J, leaving 17 bases between them. CDR3 sequence: CASSARGGTQYEQYF. CDR3 DNA: TGTGCCAGCAGCGCCCGAGGAGGGACTCAATACGAGCAGTACTTC.

The chain is built from TRBV18 and TRBJ1-1; D ambiguous. Germline assignment: CDR1 KGHSH and CDR2 LQKENI. V lost 2 bases and J lost 2, with 9 bases in between. This CDR3 spans 14 amino acids. CDR3 in DNA: TGTGCCAGCTCACCAGTAGGAGTAAACACTGAAGCTTTCTTT. Translating gives CASSPVGVNTEAFF.

The J gene is TRBJ2-1, the V gene TRBV6-2 or TRBV6-3; 9 bases fit TRBD1. This CDR3 region has 14 residues. Per the germline V gene, CDR1 is MNHEY and CDR2 is SVGEGT. Trimming removed 6 bases from V and 5 bases from J; junction bases left unmatched: 5. CDR3 amino acids: CASSRDRVHNEQFF. In DNA, the CDR3 is TGTGCCAGCAGCCGGGACAGGGTACACAATGAGCAGTTCTTC.

The gene calls are TRBV5-1 and TRBJ2-3; 14 bases are a match to TRBD2. The CDR3 sequence is 15 residues long. The V and J ends lost 4 bases and 7 bases, in that order; junction bases with no gene match: 5. Germline-derived CDR1 and CDR2 are SGHRS and YFSETQ. The CDR3 spells CASSDGTSGGNTQYF. The CDR3 region has the DNA TGCGCCAGCAGCGACGGGACTAGCGGGGGCAATACGCAGTATTTT.

This sequence joins TRBV7-2 and TRBJ2-1; D is possibly TRBD1 (5 bases). Trimming removed 1 base at V and 4 bases at J, with 11 bases between. CDR3 size: 15 residues. Germline CDR1 SGHTA, CDR2 FQGNSA. CDR3 region: CASSLGAGSYNEQFF. CDR3 coding DNA: TGTGCCAGCAGCTTAGGTGCAGGGTCGTACAATGAGCAGTTCTTC. Complete variable domain (other parts from reference TRBV7-2 and TRBJ2-1): GAGVSQSPSNKVTEKGKDVELRCDPISGHTALYWYRQSLGQGLEFLIYFQGNSAPDKSGLPSDRFSAERTGGSVSTLTIQRTQQEDSAVYLCASSLGAGSYNEQFFGPGTRLTVL.